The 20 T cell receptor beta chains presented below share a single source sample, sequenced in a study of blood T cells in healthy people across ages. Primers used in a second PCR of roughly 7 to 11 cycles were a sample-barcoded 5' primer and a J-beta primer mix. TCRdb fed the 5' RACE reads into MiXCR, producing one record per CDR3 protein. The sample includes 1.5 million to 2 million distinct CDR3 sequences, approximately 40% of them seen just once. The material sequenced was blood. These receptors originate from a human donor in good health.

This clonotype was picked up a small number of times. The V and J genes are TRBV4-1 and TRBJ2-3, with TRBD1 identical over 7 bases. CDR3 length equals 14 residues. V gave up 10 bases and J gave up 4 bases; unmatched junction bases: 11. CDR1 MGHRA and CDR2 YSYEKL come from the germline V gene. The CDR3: CATRQGIFADTQYF. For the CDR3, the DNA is TGCGCCACCCGACAGGGTATCTTCGCAGATACGCAGTATTTT.

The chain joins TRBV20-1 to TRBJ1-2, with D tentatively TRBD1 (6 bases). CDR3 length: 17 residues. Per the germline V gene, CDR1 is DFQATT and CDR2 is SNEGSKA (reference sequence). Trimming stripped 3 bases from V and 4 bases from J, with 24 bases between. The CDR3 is CSASRVNMGPGAYGYTF. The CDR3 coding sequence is TGCAGTGCTAGCCGAGTTAATATGGGCCCAGGGGCCTATGGCTACACCTTC.

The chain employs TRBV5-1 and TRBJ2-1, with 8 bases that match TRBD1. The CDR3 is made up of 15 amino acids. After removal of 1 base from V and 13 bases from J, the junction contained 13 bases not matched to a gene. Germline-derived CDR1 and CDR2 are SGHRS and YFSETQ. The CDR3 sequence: CASSLMPGGGETQFF. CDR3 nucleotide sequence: TGCGCCAGCAGCTTGATGCCAGGGGGCGGAGAGACCCAGTTCTTC.

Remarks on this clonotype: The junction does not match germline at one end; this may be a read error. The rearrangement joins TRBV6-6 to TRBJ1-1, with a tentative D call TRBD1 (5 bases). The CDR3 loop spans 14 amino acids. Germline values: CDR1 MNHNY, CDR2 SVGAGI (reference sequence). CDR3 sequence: CASMTALGTAEAFF. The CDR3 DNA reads TGCGCCAGCATGACAGCCCTAGGTACAGCTGAAGCTTTCTTT.

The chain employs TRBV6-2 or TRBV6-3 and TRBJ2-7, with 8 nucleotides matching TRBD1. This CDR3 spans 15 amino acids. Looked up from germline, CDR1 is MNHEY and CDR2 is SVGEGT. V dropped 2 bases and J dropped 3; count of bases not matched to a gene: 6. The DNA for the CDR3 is TGTGCCAGCAGTTACCCCGCAGGGGGCCTCTACGAGCAGTACTTC. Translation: CASSYPAGGLYEQYF.

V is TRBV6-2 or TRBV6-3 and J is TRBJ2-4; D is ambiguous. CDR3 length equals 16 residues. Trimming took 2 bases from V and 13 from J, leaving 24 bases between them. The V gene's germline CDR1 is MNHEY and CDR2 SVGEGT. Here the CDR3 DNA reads TGTGCCAGCAGTTACAGAGCCAACCCCCCTTACAATGAGCAGTACTTC. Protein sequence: CASSYRANPPYNEQYF.

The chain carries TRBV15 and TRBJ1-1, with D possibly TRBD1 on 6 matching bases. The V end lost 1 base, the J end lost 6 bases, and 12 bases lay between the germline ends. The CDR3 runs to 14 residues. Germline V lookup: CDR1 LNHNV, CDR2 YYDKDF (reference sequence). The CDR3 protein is CATSRVTGWSEAFF. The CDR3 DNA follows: TGTGCCACCAGCAGAGTAACAGGGTGGTCTGAAGCTTTCTTT.

The CDR3 reads CASTLMGGEQFF. CDR3 in DNA: TGTGCCAGCACCCTAATGGGTGGTGAGCAGTTCTTC. The chain uses TRBV6-2 or TRBV6-3 and TRBJ2-1; D is ambiguous. The CDR3 extends over 12 amino acids. Germline V gene data show CDR1 as MNHEY and CDR2 as SVGEGT. Trimming shortened V by 7 bases and J by 9 bases, and 13 bases separated the two germline ends.

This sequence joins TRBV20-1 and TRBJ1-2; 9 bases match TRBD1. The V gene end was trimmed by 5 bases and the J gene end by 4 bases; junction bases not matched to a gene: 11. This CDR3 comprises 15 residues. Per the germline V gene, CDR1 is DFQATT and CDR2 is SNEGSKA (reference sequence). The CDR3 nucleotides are TGCAGTGCTTCGATCCCGGGACAGGGAGGCTATGGCTACACCTTC. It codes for CSASIPGQGGYGYTF.

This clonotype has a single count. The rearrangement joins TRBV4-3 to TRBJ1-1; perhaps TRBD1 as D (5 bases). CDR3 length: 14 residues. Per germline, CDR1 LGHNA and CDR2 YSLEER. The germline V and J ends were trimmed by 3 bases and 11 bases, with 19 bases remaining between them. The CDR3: CASSQDTTSPIAFF. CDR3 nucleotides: TGCGCCAGCAGCCAGGACACGACGAGCCCAATCGCTTTCTTT.

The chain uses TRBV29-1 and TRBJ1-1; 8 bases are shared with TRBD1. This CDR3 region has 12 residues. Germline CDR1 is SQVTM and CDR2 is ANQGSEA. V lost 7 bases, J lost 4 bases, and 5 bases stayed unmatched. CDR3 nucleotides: TGCAGCGGTATAACAGGGGGCACTGAAGCTTTCTTT. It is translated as CSGITGGTEAFF.

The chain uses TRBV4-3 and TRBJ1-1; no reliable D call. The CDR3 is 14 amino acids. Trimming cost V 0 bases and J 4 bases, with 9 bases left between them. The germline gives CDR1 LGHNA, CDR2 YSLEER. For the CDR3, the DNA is TGCGCCAGCAGCCAAGAGGCCGCTTCCACTGAAGCTTTCTTT. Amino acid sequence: CASSQEAASTEAFF.

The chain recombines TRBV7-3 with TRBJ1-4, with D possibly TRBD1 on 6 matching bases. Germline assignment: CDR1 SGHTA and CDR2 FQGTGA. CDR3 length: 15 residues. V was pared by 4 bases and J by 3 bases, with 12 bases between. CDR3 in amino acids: CASSSTGTSNEKLFF. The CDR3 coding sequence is TGTGCCAGCAGCTCTACAGGGACTTCTAATGAAAAACTGTTTTTT.

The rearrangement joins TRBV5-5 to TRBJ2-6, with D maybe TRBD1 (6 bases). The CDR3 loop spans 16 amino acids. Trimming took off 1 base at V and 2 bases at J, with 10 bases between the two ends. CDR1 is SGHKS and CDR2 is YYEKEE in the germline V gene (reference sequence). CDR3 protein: CASSLQAGAGANVLTF. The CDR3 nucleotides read TGTGCCAGCAGCTTGCAGGCAGGGGCTGGGGCCAACGTCCTGACTTTC.

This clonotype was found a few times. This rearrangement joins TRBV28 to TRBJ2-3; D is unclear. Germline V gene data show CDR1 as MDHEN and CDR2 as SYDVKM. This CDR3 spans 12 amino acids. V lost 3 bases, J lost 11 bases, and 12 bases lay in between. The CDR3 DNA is TGTGCCAGCAGTTTGACTTTACGTGTGCAGTATTTT. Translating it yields CASSLTLRVQYF.

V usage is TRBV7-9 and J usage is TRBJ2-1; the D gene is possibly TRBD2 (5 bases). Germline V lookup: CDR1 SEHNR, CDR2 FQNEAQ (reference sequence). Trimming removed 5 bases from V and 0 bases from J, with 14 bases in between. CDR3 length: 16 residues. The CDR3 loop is CASSPPPGYSYNEQFF. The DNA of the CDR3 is TGTGCCAGCAGCCCACCTCCGGGGTACTCCTACAATGAGCAGTTCTTC.

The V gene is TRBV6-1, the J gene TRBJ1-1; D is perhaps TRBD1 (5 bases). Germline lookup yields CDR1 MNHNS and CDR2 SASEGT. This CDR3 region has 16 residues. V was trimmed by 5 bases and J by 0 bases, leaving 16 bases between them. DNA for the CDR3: TGTGCCAGCAGTTTCGTCCCACGGGGGGTGAACACTGAAGCTTTCTTT. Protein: CASSFVPRGVNTEAFF.

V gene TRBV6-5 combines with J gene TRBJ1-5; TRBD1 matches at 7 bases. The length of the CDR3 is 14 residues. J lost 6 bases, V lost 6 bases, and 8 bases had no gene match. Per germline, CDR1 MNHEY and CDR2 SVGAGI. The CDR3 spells CASSDRVGGQPQHF. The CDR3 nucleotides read TGTGCCAGCAGCGACAGGGTTGGAGGTCAGCCCCAGCATTTT.

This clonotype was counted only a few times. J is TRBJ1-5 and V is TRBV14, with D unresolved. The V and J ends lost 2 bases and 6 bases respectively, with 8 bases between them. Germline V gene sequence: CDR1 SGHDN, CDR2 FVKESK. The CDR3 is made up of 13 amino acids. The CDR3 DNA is TGTGCCAGCAGCCAACTGGCCGGTCAGCCCCAGCATTTT. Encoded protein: CASSQLAGQPQHF.

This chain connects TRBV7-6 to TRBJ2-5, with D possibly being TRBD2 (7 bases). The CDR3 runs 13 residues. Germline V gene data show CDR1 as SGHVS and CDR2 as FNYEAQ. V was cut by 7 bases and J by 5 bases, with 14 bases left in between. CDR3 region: CASTRRGAETQYF. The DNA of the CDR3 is TGTGCCAGCACCCGACGGGGGGCTGAGACCCAGTACTTC.